These T cell receptor beta chains were read from a single sample in a study of molecular identifiers for immune sequencing clone quantification. TCRdb analysed the PCR reads with MiXCR anew, one entry per CDR3 protein. The table has more than 450,000 distinct CDR3 sequences, around 21% seen once. The sequenced sample was naive CD8+ T cells from blood, with Jurkat cell RNA spiked in. The receptors come from a human donor in good health. Some libraries in this study had Jurkat cell RNA spiked in. CDR3s include the opening cysteine and the closing phenylalanine or tryptophan. A D gene is named only where the DNA matches it firmly. A clone size is listed for some rows: how often the clone was seen (once, few, many), or a class if it is expanded.

len: 15; v_gene: TRBV9; d_gene: .; j_gene: TRBJ2-7; abundance: many; CDR3aa: CASSPRTGSSYEQYF; CDR3nt: TGTGCCAGCAGCCCACGGACTGGTAGCTCCTACGAGCAGTACTTC
len: 15; v_gene: TRBV6-2/TRBV6-3; d_gene: TRBD1; j_gene: TRBJ1-1; abundance: many; CDR3aa: CASSYLRQGGTEAFF; CDR3nt: TGTGCCAGCAGTTACCTCCGACAGGGCGGAACTGAAGCTTTCTTT
len: 16; v_gene: TRBV7-2; d_gene: .; j_gene: TRBJ2-4; abundance: few; CDR3aa: CASSLGQGLAKNIQYF; CDR3nt: TGTGCCAGCAGCTTAGGGCAGGGACTAGCCAAAAACATTCAGTACTTC
len: 12; v_gene: TRBV20-1; d_gene: TRBD2; j_gene: TRBJ2-7; abundance: many; CDR3aa: CSARASGYEQYF; CDR3nt: TGCAGTGCTAGAGCTAGCGGATACGAGCAGTACTTC
len: 18; v_gene: TRBV12-3/TRBV12-4; d_gene: TRBD2; j_gene: TRBJ2-3; abundance: .; CDR3aa: CASSFRLTEREGTDTQYF; CDR3nt: TGTGCCAGCAGTTTTCGCCTAACGGAGCGGGAGGGGACAGATACGCAGTATTTT
len: 14; v_gene: TRBV5-6; d_gene: .; j_gene: TRBJ2-7; abundance: many; CDR3aa: CASSLVEVSYEQYF; CDR3nt: TGTGCCAGCAGCTTGGTGGAAGTCTCCTACGAGCAGTACTTC
len: 14; v_gene: TRBV20-1; d_gene: .; j_gene: TRBJ2-7; abundance: many; CDR3aa: CSARELIGDYEQYF; CDR3nt: TGCAGTGCTAGAGAACTGATAGGGGACTACGAGCAGTACTTC
len: 15; v_gene: TRBV2; d_gene: .; j_gene: TRBJ1-1; abundance: many; CDR3aa: CASSEATGENTEAFF; CDR3nt: TGTGCCAGCAGTGAAGCGACAGGCGAGAACACTGAAGCTTTCTTT
len: 16; v_gene: TRBV5-8; d_gene: .; j_gene: TRBJ2-2; abundance: once; CDR3aa: CASSFHTGSDTGKLFF; CDR3nt: TGTGCCAGCAGCTTCCACACCGGGTCGGACACCGGGAAGCTGTTTTTT
len: 12; v_gene: TRBV29-1; d_gene: .; j_gene: TRBJ2-5; abundance: .; CDR3aa: CSVADSQVTQYF; CDR3nt: TGCAGCGTTGCCGATTCGCAAGTGACCCAGTACTTC
len: 17; v_gene: TRBV4-3; d_gene: .; j_gene: TRBJ2-4; abundance: .; CDR3aa: CASSQDRRLGGKNIQYF; CDR3nt: TGCGCCAGCAGCCAAGATCGTCGGTTAGGGGGAAAAAACATTCAGTACTTC
len: 15; v_gene: TRBV7-6; d_gene: .; j_gene: TRBJ1-4; abundance: .; CDR3aa: CASSLGGGTNEKPFF; CDR3nt: TGTGCCAGCAGCTTAGGTGGAGGGACTAATGAAAAACCGTTTTTT
len: 14; v_gene: TRBV7-9; d_gene: .; j_gene: TRBJ2-7; abundance: few; CDR3aa: CASSLGLRAYEQYF; CDR3nt: TGTGCCAGCAGCTTAGGTTTGAGGGCCTACGAGCAGTACTTC
len: 20; v_gene: TRBV4-3; d_gene: TRBD2; j_gene: TRBJ2-1; abundance: few; CDR3aa: CASSQASVGLAGARYNEQFF; CDR3nt: TGCGCCAGCAGCCAAGCGAGCGTGGGACTAGCGGGAGCAAGGTACAATGAGCAGTTCTTC
len: 15; v_gene: TRBV2; d_gene: TRBD2; j_gene: TRBJ2-1; abundance: .; CDR3aa: CASSVSVAGANEQFF; CDR3nt: TGTGCCAGCAGTGTTTCTGTAGCGGGAGCCAATGAGCAGTTCTTC
len: 16; v_gene: TRBV14; d_gene: TRBD1; j_gene: TRBJ2-3; abundance: many; CDR3aa: CASSQAWTGGTDTQYF; CDR3nt: TGTGCCAGCAGCCAAGCATGGACAGGGGGGACAGATACGCAGTATTTT
len: 16; v_gene: TRBV7-9; d_gene: TRBD1; j_gene: TRBJ2-2; abundance: many; CDR3aa: CASSLNHRGNTGELFF; CDR3nt: TGTGCCAGCAGCTTAAATCACAGGGGGAACACCGGGGAGCTGTTTTTT
len: 12; v_gene: TRBV29-1; d_gene: .; j_gene: TRBJ2-5; abundance: many; CDR3aa: CSVDEGIETQYF; CDR3nt: TGCAGCGTTGATGAGGGTATCGAGACCCAGTACTTC
len: 14; v_gene: TRBV6-5; d_gene: .; j_gene: TRBJ1-2; abundance: many; CDR3aa: CASSYSRPLYGYTF; CDR3nt: TGTGCCAGCAGTTACTCCAGGCCCCTTTATGGCTACACCTTC
len: 15; v_gene: TRBV2; d_gene: TRBD1; j_gene: TRBJ2-1; abundance: .; CDR3aa: CASNVDRGLYNEQFF; CDR3nt: TGTGCCAGCAATGTGGACAGGGGGCTGTACAATGAGCAGTTCTTC
len: 15; v_gene: TRBV12-3/TRBV12-4; d_gene: TRBD2; j_gene: TRBJ2-1; abundance: few; CDR3aa: CASSLPGLAGNEQFF; CDR3nt: TGTGCCAGCAGTTTACCCGGACTAGCGGGCAATGAGCAGTTCTTC
len: 14; v_gene: TRBV12-3/TRBV12-4; d_gene: TRBD1; j_gene: TRBJ1-2; abundance: many; CDR3aa: CASSLGQGHYGYTF; CDR3nt: TGTGCCAGCAGTTTAGGACAGGGGCACTATGGCTACACCTTC
len: 15; v_gene: TRBV7-9; d_gene: TRBD1; j_gene: TRBJ2-7; abundance: many; CDR3aa: CASSSAGGQYDEQYF; CDR3nt: TGTGCCAGCAGCTCGGCAGGGGGACAGTACGACGAGCAGTACTTC
len: 16; v_gene: TRBV9; d_gene: TRBD2; j_gene: TRBJ2-3; abundance: many; CDR3aa: CASRSGTSGSTDTQYF; CDR3nt: TGTGCCAGCAGATCCGGGACTAGCGGTAGCACAGATACGCAGTATTTT
len: 14; v_gene: TRBV27; d_gene: TRBD1; j_gene: TRBJ1-5; abundance: few; CDR3aa: CASSPGQGSEPQHF; CDR3nt: TGTGCCAGCAGTCCGGGACAGGGCTCAGAGCCCCAGCATTTT
len: 16; v_gene: TRBV20-1; d_gene: TRBD2; j_gene: TRBJ2-5; abundance: .; CDR3aa: CSARGPRLAGAETQYF; CDR3nt: TGCAGTGCTAGAGGCCCCCGACTAGCGGGGGCAGAGACCCAGTACTTC
len: 17; v_gene: TRBV5-3; d_gene: TRBD1; j_gene: TRBJ2-2; abundance: few; CDR3aa: CASSRWGDRGRDGELFF; CDR3nt: TGTGCCAGCAGCCGTTGGGGGGACAGGGGACGCGACGGGGAGCTGTTTTTT
len: 13; v_gene: TRBV5-4; d_gene: TRBD1; j_gene: TRBJ2-7; abundance: few; CDR3aa: CASSFAGGDEQYF; CDR3nt: TGTGCCAGCAGCTTCGCAGGGGGCGACGAGCAGTACTTC
len: 13; v_gene: TRBV27; d_gene: TRBD1; j_gene: TRBJ1-2; abundance: .; CDR3aa: CASSPTGGGGYTF; CDR3nt: TGTGCCAGCAGTCCAACAGGGGGCGGCGGCTACACCTTC
len: 14; v_gene: TRBV12-3/TRBV12-4; d_gene: .; j_gene: TRBJ1-1; abundance: few; CDR3aa: CASRDTGLPSEAFF; CDR3nt: TGTGCCAGCCGAGACACCGGACTCCCATCTGAAGCTTTCTTT
len: 16; v_gene: TRBV7-2; d_gene: .; j_gene: TRBJ1-1; abundance: .; CDR3aa: CASSLRTDPPVSEAFF; CDR3nt: TGTGCCAGCAGCTTAAGAACGGACCCCCCCGTCTCTGAAGCTTTCTTT
len: 15; v_gene: TRBV2; d_gene: .; j_gene: TRBJ2-7; abundance: .; CDR3aa: CASSESLDRPYEQYF; CDR3nt: TGTGCCAGCAGTGAGTCGTTGGACCGACCCTACGAGCAGTACTTC
len: 15; v_gene: TRBV5-1; d_gene: TRBD1; j_gene: TRBJ2-7; abundance: few; CDR3aa: CASSWGTGAAYEQYF; CDR3nt: TGCGCCAGCAGCTGGGGGACAGGGGCTGCCTACGAGCAGTACTTC
len: 14; v_gene: TRBV29-1; d_gene: .; j_gene: TRBJ2-7; abundance: many; CDR3aa: CSVEDGWATHEQYF; CDR3nt: TGCAGCGTTGAAGATGGGTGGGCCACCCACGAGCAGTACTTC
len: 15; v_gene: TRBV20-1; d_gene: TRBD2; j_gene: TRBJ2-3; abundance: .; CDR3aa: CSASDWEGMTDTQYF; CDR3nt: TGCAGTGCTAGCGACTGGGAGGGAATGACAGATACGCAGTATTTT
len: 16; v_gene: TRBV7-9; d_gene: .; j_gene: TRBJ2-5; abundance: many; CDR3aa: CASSLVVQTYQETQYF; CDR3nt: TGTGCCAGCAGCTTAGTTGTCCAGACATACCAAGAGACCCAGTACTTC
len: 12; v_gene: TRBV29-1; d_gene: .; j_gene: TRBJ2-1; abundance: .; CDR3aa: CSVGDPSNGQFF; CDR3nt: TGCAGCGTGGGGGACCCGTCGAATGGGCAGTTCTTC
len: 13; v_gene: TRBV7-9; d_gene: .; j_gene: TRBJ2-7; abundance: many; CDR3aa: CASSLPASREQYF; CDR3nt: TGTGCCAGCAGCCTGCCAGCCTCCCGCGAGCAGTACTTC
len: 13; v_gene: TRBV6-2/TRBV6-3; d_gene: .; j_gene: TRBJ2-7; abundance: few; CDR3aa: CASSSEETYEQYF; CDR3nt: TGTGCCAGCAGTTCGGAGGAAACCTACGAGCAGTACTTC
len: 13; v_gene: TRBV6-5; d_gene: .; j_gene: TRBJ2-7; abundance: many; CDR3aa: CASSLFSSYEQYF; CDR3nt: TGTGCCAGCAGTTTGTTCAGCTCCTACGAGCAGTACTTC
len: 16; v_gene: TRBV5-6; d_gene: .; j_gene: TRBJ2-7; abundance: few; CDR3aa: CASSLEARAGSYEQYF; CDR3nt: TGTGCCAGCAGCTTGGAGGCCCGGGCGGGGTCCTACGAGCAGTACTTC
len: 16; v_gene: TRBV10-3; d_gene: TRBD2; j_gene: TRBJ2-3; abundance: few; CDR3aa: CAIKLELAGGGDTQYF; CDR3nt: TGTGCCATCAAGTTGGAACTAGCGGGAGGGGGTGATACGCAGTATTTT
len: 14; v_gene: TRBV2; d_gene: .; j_gene: TRBJ1-1; abundance: .; CDR3aa: CASSEDSYNTEAFF; CDR3nt: TGTGCCAGCAGTGAGGACAGCTACAACACTGAAGCTTTCTTT
len: 13; v_gene: TRBV27; d_gene: TRBD1; j_gene: TRBJ1-2; abundance: many; CDR3aa: CASSSDREDGYTF; CDR3nt: TGTGCCAGCAGTTCGGACAGGGAGGATGGCTACACCTTC
len: 18; v_gene: TRBV11-2; d_gene: TRBD2; j_gene: TRBJ2-5; abundance: few; CDR3aa: CASSLDHLASGGMETQYF; CDR3nt: TGTGCCAGCAGCTTAGATCATCTGGCTAGCGGGGGGATGGAGACCCAGTACTTC
len: 12; v_gene: TRBV2; d_gene: .; j_gene: TRBJ2-7; abundance: .; CDR3aa: CASRGQPHEQYF; CDR3nt: TGTGCCAGCAGAGGACAGCCTCACGAGCAGTACTTC
len: 15; v_gene: TRBV4-1; d_gene: TRBD2; j_gene: TRBJ2-1; abundance: .; CDR3aa: CASSQETSGWGEQFF; CDR3nt: TGCGCCAGCAGCCAAGAAACTAGCGGATGGGGTGAGCAGTTCTTC
len: 11; v_gene: TRBV29-1; d_gene: .; j_gene: TRBJ2-7; abundance: many; CDR3aa: CSVGDTYEQYF; CDR3nt: TGCAGCGTTGGGGATACCTACGAGCAGTACTTC
len: 15; v_gene: TRBV5-1; d_gene: .; j_gene: TRBJ1-1; abundance: few; CDR3aa: CASSLALGMNTEAFF; CDR3nt: TGCGCCAGCAGCTTGGCGTTAGGGATGAACACTGAAGCTTTCTTT
len: 14; v_gene: TRBV4-1; d_gene: TRBD1; j_gene: TRBJ2-5; abundance: few; CDR3aa: CASSQTTGMETQYF; CDR3nt: TGCGCCAGCAGCCAAACGACAGGGATGGAGACCCAGTACTTC
len: 15; v_gene: TRBV4-1; d_gene: .; j_gene: TRBJ2-5; abundance: few; CDR3aa: CASSQDELDQETQYF; CDR3nt: TGCGCCAGCAGCCAAGATGAACTAGACCAAGAGACCCAGTACTTC
len: 16; v_gene: TRBV6-2/TRBV6-3; d_gene: TRBD2; j_gene: TRBJ2-1; abundance: .; CDR3aa: CASRRQGLAGEGEQFF; CDR3nt: TGTGCCAGCAGACGTCAGGGACTAGCGGGAGAAGGTGAGCAGTTCTTC
len: 13; v_gene: TRBV7-6; d_gene: .; j_gene: TRBJ2-3; abundance: many; CDR3aa: CASSWGGPDTQYF; CDR3nt: TGTGCCAGCAGCTGGGGGGGGCCAGATACGCAGTATTTT
len: 17; v_gene: TRBV27; d_gene: TRBD1; j_gene: TRBJ1-2; abundance: .; CDR3aa: CASSPIDRGQGNYGYTF; CDR3nt: TGTGCCAGCAGTCCCATTGACAGGGGGCAGGGTAACTATGGCTACACCTTC
len: 13; v_gene: TRBV20-1; d_gene: TRBD1; j_gene: TRBJ2-7; abundance: many; CDR3aa: CSAQDRETYEQYF; CDR3nt: TGCAGTGCTCAGGACAGGGAGACCTACGAGCAGTACTTC